The source of this T cell receptor beta chain is a study of cytomegalovirus exposure and HLA in healthy donors. CDR3 length: 16 residues. CDR1 is MGHDK and CDR2 is SYGVNS in the germline V gene. Researchers ran the PCR with 60 Vbeta and 13 Jbeta primers. The method was immunoSEQ multiplex PCR; TCRdb's version includes in-frame clones alone and lacks a portion of them. Of around 97,000 clones listed, 73% are singletons. On this clone itself: Antigen specificity is unknown. Relative to the germline gene, one junction end is altered; a read error may explain this. The same CDR3 also results from other DNA sequences found in this sample.

Study findings and constraints: Highly shared sequence variants in one cluster were likely a sequencing artifact. Previous analysis showed most TCR beta V segments were productive about 87% or about 30% of the time. Presence/absence comparisons presumed near-even sequencing depth among donors. Researchers reported in a later analysis that a missense DCLRE1C variant was tied to TCR beta V- and J-gene trimming.

This clonotype was sampled from a man aged 35-49 years in good health and CMV-seronegative. Specimen: PBMCs. The chain couples TRBV25-1 to TRBJ1-6; the match to TRBD1 covers 7 bases. This CDR3 is CASSDPRQGPQSPLHF. CDR3 DNA: TGTGCCAGCAGTGACCCTCGACAGGGTCCCCAATCACCCCTGCACTTT. Complete variable domain (other parts from reference TRBV25-1 and TRBJ1-6): EADIYQTPRYLVIGTGKKITLECSQTMGHDKMYWYQQDPGMELHLIHYSYGVNSTEKGDLSSESTVSRIRTEHFPLTLESARPSHTSQYLCASSDPRQGPQSPLHFGNGTRLTVT.